The rows below give T cell receptor beta chains drawn from one sample of a study of cytomegalovirus exposure and HLA in healthy donors. Assay: immunoSEQ multiplex PCR; the TCRdb copy retains only in-frame clones and omits some. Here the sample table reports 200,000 or so clones. Sequenced: PBMCs. The receptors were sampled from a boy between 10 and 17 years old in good health and CMV-seronegative. Both conserved end residues are part of each CDR3. The D gene is left open where the match is weak.

NA	TRBJ2-2	TRBV5-4	TGTGCCAGCAGCCCCCAGGGCAGGGGTCATACCGGGGAGCTGTTTTTT	CASSPQGRGHTGELFF
NA	TRBJ1-5	TRBV10-3	TGTGCCATCAGTGATTTAGCAAATCAGCCCCAGCATTTT	CAISDLANQPQHF
NA	TRBJ1-4	TRBV5-1	TGCGCCAGCAGCTTAGGGCTAGCCTCGGCAACTAATGAAAAACTGTTTTTT	CASSLGLASATNEKLFF
TRBD2	TRBJ2-3	TRBV18	TGTGCCAGCTCACCAGGGGGGGTTCGGACAGATACGCAGTATTTT	CASSPGGVRTDTQYF
TRBD1	TRBJ1-2	TRBV4-3	TGCGCCAGCAGTCCCTCAGACAGGGTCGGTGGCTACACCTTC	CASSPSDRVGGYTF
NA	TRBJ2-5	TRBV15	TGTGCCACCAGCAGCCTCCCTCAGGGGCCGGAGACCCAGTACTTC	CATSSLPQGPETQYF
NA	TRBJ2-5	TRBV7-3	TGTGCCAGCAGTATTACAGGGCGCGGGGAGACCCAGTACTTC	CASSITGRGETQYF
NA	TRBJ1-5	TRBV10-1	TGCGCCAGCATTTGGTGGACAGACTTTATGGGATTCGTTATACAGCCCCAGCATTTT	CASIWWTDFMGFVIQPQHF
TRBD1	TRBJ1-2	TRBV10-3	TGTGCCATCAGTGAACAGGGGGAAGTTGGCTACACCTTC	CAISEQGEVGYTF
TRBD1	TRBJ1-1	TRBV5-1	TGCGCCAGCAGCTTGGGACAGGGCGAAGCTTTCTTT	CASSLGQGEAFF
NA	TRBJ2-3	TRBV4-1	TGCGCCAGCAGCTCCCTAACGCAGGGCAGGACAGATACGCAGTATTTT	CASSSLTQGRTDTQYF
TRBD1	TRBJ2-1	TRBV2	TGTGCCAGCAGTGATTCCGGGACAGCACTAAAAAGAAGCTCCTACAATGAGCAGTTCTTC	CASSDSGTALKRSSYNEQFF
TRBD1	TRBJ1-5	TRBV28	TGTGCCACCCGATCCCAGGGGGCTAAGCCCCAGCATTTT	CATRSQGAKPQHF
TRBD1	TRBJ1-2	TRBV27	TGTGCCAGCAGTTTCAGGGGGACTTATGGCTACACCTTC	CASSFRGTYGYTF
NA	TRBJ2-7	TRBV19	TGTGCCAGTAGTCCCCTGAGAGGCGCCCACGAGCAGTACTTC	CASSPLRGAHEQYF
TRBD1	TRBJ2-7	TRBV2	TGTGCCAGCAGTGGGGACAGCTACGAGCAGTACTTC	CASSGDSYEQYF
TRBD1	TRBJ2-7	TRBV2	TGTGCCAGCAGTTGGGACAGCCTCTCCTACGAGCAGTACTTC	CASSWDSLSYEQYF
TRBD1	TRBJ2-1	TRBV6-5	TGTGCCAGCAGCCAGGGACAGGGGTCCCACAATGAGCAGTTCTTC	CASSQGQGSHNEQFF
TRBD1	TRBJ1-2	TRBV7-2	TGTGCCAGCAGCTCCAGACAGGGTGTGTCCTATGGCTACACCTTC	CASSSRQGVSYGYTF
NA	TRBJ1-1	TRBV6-5	TGTGCCAGCACCCGGAACACTGAAGCTTTCTTT	CASTRNTEAFF
TRBD2	TRBJ2-1	TRBV6-5	TGTGCCAGCGGCCGACCGACTAGCGGGGAGCAGTTCTTC	CASGRPTSGEQFF
TRBD1	TRBJ1-1	TRBV25-1	TGTGCCAGCAGTGACGACAGGGGATACACTGAAGCTTTCTTT	CASSDDRGYTEAFF
NA	TRBJ1-2	TRBV9	TGTGCCAGCAGCGTAGAGGGGGGGGCTGTAGCTGGCTACACCTTC	CASSVEGGAVAGYTF
TRBD1	TRBJ2-1	TRBV7-3	TGTGCCAGCAGCTCTTCATCCGGGACAGCTCGCCACAATGAGCAGTTCTTC	CASSSSSGTARHNEQFF
NA	TRBJ2-7	TRBV5-1	TGCGCCAGCAGCTTAGGGGGGGCGGGGGAGCAGTACTTC	CASSLGGAGEQYF
NA	TRBJ2-1	TRBV7-9	TGTGCCAGCAGCTCTACCCGGGACATCTCCTACAATGAGCAGTTCTTC	CASSSTRDISYNEQFF
TRBD1	TRBJ1-2	TRBV6-5	TGTGCCAGCAGTTACGTAGAAGGGGGCAGGGGGTCTGGCTACACCTTC	CASSYVEGGRGSGYTF
TRBD2	TRBJ2-2	TRBV10-3	TGTGCCATCAACAGTGGACTAGCTTCGGGGGAGCTGTTTTTT	CAINSGLASGELFF
NA	TRBJ1-5	TRBV5-1	TGCGCCAGCAGCTTGAGCGGGGCTAATCAGCCCCAGCATTTT	CASSLSGANQPQHF
NA	TRBJ1-1	TRBV7-9	TGTGCCAGCAGCCCCATGGGGGGGTTGACTGAAGCTTTCTTT	CASSPMGGLTEAFF
TRBD1	TRBJ2-7	TRBV29-1	TGCAGCGTTTGGGACAGGAGCTCCTACGAGCAGTACTTC	CSVWDRSSYEQYF
NA	TRBJ2-1	TRBV7-2	TGTGCCAGCAGCTTAGAAAGCGGGCAGTTCTTC	CASSLESGQFF
TRBD1	TRBJ1-1	TRBV2	TGTGCCAGCATTAGGGGGCAGGTGAACACTGAAGCTTTCTTT	CASIRGQVNTEAFF
NA	TRBJ1-2	TRBV7-9	TGTGCCAGCAGCTCACCGCGGGTGACCAATGGCTACACCTTC	CASSSPRVTNGYTF
NA	TRBJ1-3	TRBV5-1	TGCGCCAGCAGCTTGGGCGGGGAAGCGGCCTCTGGAAACACCATATATTTT	CASSLGGEAASGNTIYF
NA	TRBJ2-5	TRBV6-1	TGTGCCAGCAGTGAAGACAGGGAAGTAGAGACCCAGTACTTC	CASSEDREVETQYF
NA	TRBJ2-3	TRBV4-3	TGCGCCAGCAGCCAAGAGCGGAGACCAGATACGCAGTATTTT	CASSQERRPDTQYF
TRBD1	TRBJ2-2	TRBV18	TGTGCCAGCTCCGTGGGACAGGAAGGGGAGCTGTTTTTT	CASSVGQEGELFF
NA	TRBJ1-2	TRBV6-1	TGTGCCAGCAGTGAATCCGAAGGGGCCTTCTCGGGCTACACCTTC	CASSESEGAFSGYTF
TRBD2	TRBJ2-2	TRBV2	TGTGCCAGCAGTGTTGGTAGCGGGGGGCTAAACACCGGGGAGCTGTTTTTT	CASSVGSGGLNTGELFF
TRBD2	TRBJ2-3	TRBV11-1	TGTGCCAGCAGCCGACTAGCGGGGGGTTCCTATGCCACAGATACGCAGTATTTT	CASSRLAGGSYATDTQYF
NA	TRBJ1-1	TRBV9	TGTGCCAGCAGCGCGGAATGGGGGGGAACTGAAGCTTTCTTT	CASSAEWGGTEAFF
NA	TRBJ1-6	TRBV6-6	TGTGCCAGCACTCCGGGGGAGTATCTCTATAATTCACCCCTCCACTTT	CASTPGEYLYNSPLHF
NA	TRBJ1-1	TRBV15	TGTGCCACCAGCAGCACTAACCGGGACAAAAAAGCTGAAGCTTTCTTT	CATSSTNRDKKAEAFF
NA	TRBJ2-3	TRBV18	TGTGCCAGCTCACCACCAAGGAGAGGCACAGATACGCAGTATTTT	CASSPPRRGTDTQYF
TRBD2	TRBJ2-3	TRBV27	TGTGCCAGCAGTCCACTAGCGGGGGGTGACACAGATACGCAGTATTTT	CASSPLAGGDTDTQYF
TRBD1	TRBJ1-1	TRBV19	TGTGCCAGTAGTTTTGGGACAGGGCGTACCGCGGCTTTCTTT	CASSFGTGRTAAFF
TRBD2	TRBJ2-5	TRBV27	TGTGCCAGCAGCGCTGGCTGGACTAGCGGACAAGAGACCCAGTACTTC	CASSAGWTSGQETQYF
NA	TRBJ1-3	TRBV28	TGTGCCAGCGCCCCCGGAGGGAGGGACACCATATATTTT	CASAPGGRDTIYF
NA	TRBJ1-2	TRBV30	TGTGCCTGGAGTGTACTCGCAAACGGCTACACCTTC	CAWSVLANGYTF
NA	TRBJ2-6	TRBV7-3	TGTGCCAGCAGCTTAACGGGGGGAACTGGGGCCAACGTCCTGACTTTC	CASSLTGGTGANVLTF